Sequencing of this TCR beta chain was carried out in a study of cytomegalovirus exposure and HLA in healthy donors (dated by TCRdb to 2016 to 2017). For the study in its entirety: An earlier analysis of several hundred of the donors reported about 280 Gb of sequence data and 90 million to 120 million unique TCR beta sequences obtained from roughly 170 million T cells. Roughly 290 gigabases of sequencing data and around 85 million unique TCR sequences made up an early release that covered several hundred HLA-typed donors. Of the 350 to 450 genotyped donors, approximately 82% fell in the genetic ancestry cluster associated with self-reported Caucasian donors. The study aimed to test whether signatures of past pathogen exposure could be identified by cataloging public T cell receptors. The study used immunosequencing to profile the T cell repertoires of approximately 640 subjects and linked those repertoires to cytomegalovirus serostatus. Along with the approximately 700-subject first cohort, a separate validation cohort of 120 different subjects was used. The study combined high-throughput TCR immunosequencing, statistical association of individual TCRs with disease status, and machine learning to predict cytomegalovirus infection status. A later analysis re-examined previously published TCR beta repertoires from 500 to 700 donors and added high-resolution HLA genotyping to investigate patterns of TCR occurrence. Rather than using new phenotypic data, the later analysis identified candidate immune exposures from TCR beta sequences and from how often those sequences occurred across donors. To decide whether each TCR beta V gene segment behaved as functional or pseudogenic, an earlier analysis of approximately 600 of the donors relied on high-throughput TCR beta sequencing. Donor age, sex, ethnicity and CMV serostatus were compiled alongside the repertoire data. A later genetic analysis took genome-wide SNP genotypes for about three fifths of the 666 donors and used that subset as a discovery cohort. Every repertoire in the discovery cohort had been generated on one and the same sequencing platform. HLA typing included class I and class II loci at four-digit resolution. The number of donors typed differed by locus, with about 629-630 for A, B, C, DRB1 and DQB1, over 500 for DQA1, over 600 for DPA1, and some 450 for DPB1. Because of strong linkage in the cohort, 5 or 6 DR-DQ haplotypes were treated as single units for association and clustering. Across about 380 genotyped donors of the cohort, an average of about 220,000 unique TCR beta nucleotide sequences per donor were sequenced, and roughly 20% of those sequences were non-productive. Points the paper makes about the study in general: Specific HLA alleles were associated with 16,951 TCR beta sequences at a false discovery rate of 0.05 in a later analysis. Most TCR sequences were seen in very few donors, while some public TCRs were found in many individuals. A later analysis reported that several top co-occurrence clusters appeared linked to parvovirus B19, influenza, CMV and Epstein-Barr virus. Compared with the roughly 700-donor mean, donors in an Asian-associated ancestry cluster had fewer N-insertions in productive TCRs, according to a later genetic analysis. CMV serostatus was the only immune exposure information available for the cohort. According to a later analysis, TCR association rates differed among HLA loci, with DRB1 alleles showing the most associated TCRs and HLA-C alleles showing the fewest. In a later genetic analysis, a missense DCLRE1C variant was associated with V-gene and J-gene trimming of TCR beta chains, and the association was replicated in an independent cohort. A cluster of highly shared sequence variants was judged likely to represent a technical artifact of the sequencing pipeline. Linkage disequilibrium might explain the correlated functional status among segregating V segments, but an unknown experimental factor could not be ruled out. According to a later analysis, most CMV-associated TCR beta chains appeared to be HLA-restricted, and the HLA associations seemed to be driven largely by CMV exposure. In both the original and validation cohorts, the classifier was reported to diagnose cytomegalovirus status with high specificity and sensitivity. A total of around 150 TCR beta chains were listed by the study as associated with cytomegalovirus. Some IMGT-functional V segments, including TRBV6-2 and TRBV6-3, could not be distinguished by the 87-base-pair reads and were therefore excluded. Broadly in line with IMGT annotations, most TCR beta V segments showed up in productive rearrangements about 87% or about 30% of the time in an earlier analysis of roughly 590 of the donors. Presence/absence analyses assumed roughly uniform sequencing depth across donors, an assumption that may not hold. According to the authors, the approach could potentially be generalized to other disease states and immunological phenotypes. Because some donors lacked HLA typing at each locus, the association tests relied only on the typed subset. The earlier analysis of approximately 590 of the donors excluded 15 to 20 rarely observed V segments, including chromosome 9 orphons, because counts were too low. In vitro tests confirmed that three of the cytomegalovirus-associated TCR beta chains recognize cytomegalovirus antigens. In this cohort, only TCR beta chains were sequenced, and detectable features were limited by the absence of alpha or paired-chain data. When HLA alleles, especially DR and DQ, strongly co-occurred, TCR associations were difficult to assign to individual alleles. Compared with equally common non-associated chains, HLA-associated TCR beta chains in a later analysis were more clonally expanded and had lower generation probabilities. A further reported finding was that TCR beta sequences accurately predicted the HLA-A and HLA-B alleles for most subjects in the first cohort.

Library generation was performed with the immunoSEQ multiplex PCR assay. A mixture of 60 forward primers for TCR Vbeta segments and 13 reverse primers for TCR Jbeta segments was used in the multiplex PCR. The CDR3 region of rearranged TCR beta genes was amplified from genomic DNA with a multiplex PCR assay. Amplified TCR beta libraries were sequenced as 87-base-pair reads on the Illumina HiSeq System. In the authors' own workflow: A later analysis counted tens of millions of unique TCR beta chains across the 550 to 800 repertoires, and roughly 9.9 million of these chains were shared by at least two donors. To remove PCR and sequencing errors, raw reads were error-corrected and collapsed into unique sequences using a nearest-neighbor algorithm that merged closely related sequences. CDR3 sequences were aligned to IMGT reference sequences to assign V, D and J gene segments. For a sequence to be retained, a match of at least six nucleotides was required to both a V gene segment and a J gene segment. A rearrangement was called productive if the CDR3 had no stop codons and remained in frame with V and J, and every other rearrangement was called non-productive. Following IMGT convention, CDR3 was defined as the stretch from the second conserved V-encoded cysteine to the conserved J-encoded phenylalanine. The earlier analysis of about 620 of the donors excluded sequences that lacked an unambiguous match to a single V gene segment. An earlier analysis of about 590 of the donors classified V segments as functional when productive rearrangements were above 56.7% and as segregating when the standard deviation between donors was above 5%. A statistical classification framework was developed to diagnose cytomegalovirus status using the catalog of TCR beta chain sequences. A later analysis assigned V and J genes by comparing TCR nucleotide sequences with IMGT/GENE-DB human TR gene sequences. A later analysis assigned CDR3 sequences and most-parsimonious VDJ recombination scenarios with the TCRdist pipeline. In a later analysis, each TCR beta chain was defined by its CDR3 amino acid sequence together with its V-gene family, and reads without a unique V-gene family were excluded. In a later analysis, approximately 640 highly shared, low-generation-probability nucleotide sequences were removed to address suspected cross-contamination and a sequencing artifact. In a later analysis, a clonal expansion index was calculated for each public chain from normalized within-repertoire ranks of inferred template counts. In a later analysis, generation probabilities were computed with a VDJ recombination model fitted to out-of-frame rearrangements, and the resulting probabilities were checked against IGoR. In a later analysis, TCR-TCR, TCR-HLA and TCR-CMV co-occurrence was scored with hypergeometric tests, and a repertoire-size bias correction was applied to TCR pairs. To estimate false discovery rates, a later analysis permuted the HLA or CMV assignments 20 times. A later analysis grouped co-occurring TCRs with DBSCAN, adding TCRdist sequence similarity when clustering within HLA-allele-positive subsets. Repertoires with fewer than 30,000 or more than 120,000 public chains, plus five repertoires with anomalous nucleotide sharing, were excluded from co-occurrence clustering. Held by TCRdb, this immuneACCESS table contains in-frame sequences only and omits some clones. Under half of the omission traces to an unresolved V gene where checked; the cause of the rest is unknown. V and J calls and clone size are as listed in that table; D and trimming were resolved from the DNA. For this sample the table gives under 200,000 clones, of which approximately 77% were detected only once. The ten top clones hold 7% to 8.5% of the sample.

The cohort comprised around 690 healthy bone marrow donors. Cohort members were all nominally healthy when sampled, although unrecorded immune exposures were likely present. The donor tested CMV seropositive and was one of the 289 seropositive cohort members. Every donor gave a peripheral blood sample, and the peripheral blood mononuclear cells from that sample were used for TCR beta sequencing. Genomic DNA extraction from the blood cell samples was performed with the Qiagen DNeasy Blood Extraction Kit. Concerning this clone: Its specific antigen is unknown. No base quality information exists; no much larger clone differs at one position.

Inclusive of the bounding cysteine and phenylalanine, the CDR3 is 13 residues long. The sequence is cut down to CDR3 DNA, 39 bases in frame from base 1. CDR1 and CDR2 were assigned from the germline V gene (reference sequence) as SEHNR and FQNEAQ. V is pared back by 5 bases and J by 4 bases, with 9 bases lying between the germline termini. Material: PBMCs. This receptor was obtained from a male donor in good health and CMV-seropositive. The chain uses TRBV7-9 and TRBJ2-1, and possibly TRBD2, on 5 matching bases. The DNA sequence is TGTGCCAGCAGCCGAGGGCAGTACAATGAGCAGTTCTTC. This is translated as CASSRGQYNEQFF.